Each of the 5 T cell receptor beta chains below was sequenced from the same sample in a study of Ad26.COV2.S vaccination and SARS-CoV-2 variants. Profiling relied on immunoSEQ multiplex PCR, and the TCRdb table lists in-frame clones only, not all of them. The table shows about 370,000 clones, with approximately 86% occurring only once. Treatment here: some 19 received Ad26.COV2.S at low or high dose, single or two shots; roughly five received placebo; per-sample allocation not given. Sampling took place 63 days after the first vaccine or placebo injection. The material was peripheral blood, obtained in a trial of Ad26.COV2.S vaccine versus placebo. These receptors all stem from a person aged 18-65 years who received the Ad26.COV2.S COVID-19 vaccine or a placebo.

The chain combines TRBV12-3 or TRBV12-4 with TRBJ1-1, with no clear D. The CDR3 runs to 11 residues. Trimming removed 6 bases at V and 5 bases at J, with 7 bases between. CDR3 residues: CASSWSTEAFF. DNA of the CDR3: TGTGCCAGCAGCTGGTCGACTGAAGCTTTCTTT.

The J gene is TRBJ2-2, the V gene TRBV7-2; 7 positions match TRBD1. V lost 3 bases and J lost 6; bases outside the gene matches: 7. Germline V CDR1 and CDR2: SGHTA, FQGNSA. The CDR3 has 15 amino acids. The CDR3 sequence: CASSFSGGASGELFF. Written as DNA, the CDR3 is TGTGCCAGCAGCTTTTCAGGGGGTGCCTCCGGGGAGCTGTTTTTT.

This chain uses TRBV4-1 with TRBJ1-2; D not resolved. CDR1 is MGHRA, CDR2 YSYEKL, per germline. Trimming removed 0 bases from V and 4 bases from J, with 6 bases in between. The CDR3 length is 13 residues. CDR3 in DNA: TGCGCCAGCAGCCAAGACGGATTCTATGGCTACACCTTC. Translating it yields CASSQDGFYGYTF.

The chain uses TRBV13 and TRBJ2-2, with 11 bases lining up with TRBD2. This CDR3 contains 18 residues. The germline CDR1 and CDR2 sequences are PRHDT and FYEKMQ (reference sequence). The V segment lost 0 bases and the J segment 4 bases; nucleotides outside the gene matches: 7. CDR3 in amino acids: CASSLGGLAGGITGELFF. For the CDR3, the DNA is TGTGCCAGCAGCTTAGGAGGCCTAGCGGGGGGAATCACCGGGGAGCTGTTTTTT.

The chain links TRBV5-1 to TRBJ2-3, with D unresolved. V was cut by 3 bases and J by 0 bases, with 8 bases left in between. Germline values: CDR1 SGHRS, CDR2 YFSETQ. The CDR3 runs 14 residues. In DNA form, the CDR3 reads TGCGCCAGCAGCTCGTTACTTAGCACAGATACGCAGTATTTT. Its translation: CASSSLLSTDTQYF.